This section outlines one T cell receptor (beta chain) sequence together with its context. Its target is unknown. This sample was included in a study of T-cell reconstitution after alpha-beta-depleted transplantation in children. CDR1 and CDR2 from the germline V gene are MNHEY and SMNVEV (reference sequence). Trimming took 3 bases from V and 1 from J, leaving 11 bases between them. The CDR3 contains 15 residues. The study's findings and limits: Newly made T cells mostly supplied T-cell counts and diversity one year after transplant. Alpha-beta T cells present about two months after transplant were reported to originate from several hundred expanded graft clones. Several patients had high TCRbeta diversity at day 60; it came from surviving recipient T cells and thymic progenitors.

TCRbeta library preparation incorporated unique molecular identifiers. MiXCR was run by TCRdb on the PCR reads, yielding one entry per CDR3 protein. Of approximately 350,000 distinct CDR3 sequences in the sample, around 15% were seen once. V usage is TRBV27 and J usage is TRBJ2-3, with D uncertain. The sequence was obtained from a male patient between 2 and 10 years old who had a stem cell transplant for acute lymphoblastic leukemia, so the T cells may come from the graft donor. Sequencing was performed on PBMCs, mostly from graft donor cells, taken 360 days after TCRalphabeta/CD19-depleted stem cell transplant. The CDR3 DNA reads TGTGCCAGCAGTTTCATTGGCGGCCGCACAGATACGCAGTATTTT. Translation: CASSFIGGRTDTQYF.